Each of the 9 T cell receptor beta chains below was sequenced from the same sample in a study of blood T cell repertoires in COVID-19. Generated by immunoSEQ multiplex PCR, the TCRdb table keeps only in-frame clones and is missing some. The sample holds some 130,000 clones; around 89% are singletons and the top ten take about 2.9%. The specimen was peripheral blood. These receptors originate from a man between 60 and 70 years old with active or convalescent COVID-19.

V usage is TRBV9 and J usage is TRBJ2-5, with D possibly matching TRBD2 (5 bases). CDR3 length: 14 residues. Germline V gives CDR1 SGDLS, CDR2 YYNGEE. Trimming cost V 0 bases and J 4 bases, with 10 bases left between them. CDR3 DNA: TGTGCCAGCAGCGTAGGAGGGTGGGCAGAGACCCAGTACTTC. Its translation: CASSVGGWAETQYF.

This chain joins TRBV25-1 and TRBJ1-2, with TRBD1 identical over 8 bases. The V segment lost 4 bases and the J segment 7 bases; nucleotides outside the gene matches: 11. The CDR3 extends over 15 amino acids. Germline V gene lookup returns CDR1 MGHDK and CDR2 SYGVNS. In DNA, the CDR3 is TGTGCCAGCAGTGCCCCCCGGACAGGGCTTCGTGGCTACACCTTC. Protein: CASSAPRTGLRGYTF.

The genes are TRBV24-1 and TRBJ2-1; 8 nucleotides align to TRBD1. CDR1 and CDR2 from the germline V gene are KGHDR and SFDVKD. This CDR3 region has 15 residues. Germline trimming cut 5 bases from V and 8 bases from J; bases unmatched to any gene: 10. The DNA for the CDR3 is TGTGCCACCAGTGTTAGAGACAGGGGCCCCCATGAGCAGTTCTTC. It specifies CATSVRDRGPHEQFF.

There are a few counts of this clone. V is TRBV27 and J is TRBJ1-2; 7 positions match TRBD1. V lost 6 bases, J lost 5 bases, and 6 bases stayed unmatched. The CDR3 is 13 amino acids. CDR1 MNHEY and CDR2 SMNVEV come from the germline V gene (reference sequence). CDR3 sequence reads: CASRPRDRYGYTF. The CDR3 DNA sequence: TGTGCCAGCAGACCGCGGGACAGATATGGCTACACCTTC.

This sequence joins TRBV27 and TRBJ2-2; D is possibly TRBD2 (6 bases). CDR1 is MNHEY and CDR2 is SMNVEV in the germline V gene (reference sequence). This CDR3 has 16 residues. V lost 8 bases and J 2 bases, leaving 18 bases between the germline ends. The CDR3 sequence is CASLTARGPNTGELFF. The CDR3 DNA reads TGTGCCAGCTTAACTGCGCGGGGACCCAACACCGGGGAGCTGTTTTTT.

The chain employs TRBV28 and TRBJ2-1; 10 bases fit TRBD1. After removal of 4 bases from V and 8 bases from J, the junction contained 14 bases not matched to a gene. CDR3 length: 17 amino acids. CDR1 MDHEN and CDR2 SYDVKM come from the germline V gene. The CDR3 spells CASSSPSGTGVIDEQFF. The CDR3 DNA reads TGTGCCAGCAGTTCCCCCTCCGGGACAGGGGTGATCGATGAGCAGTTCTTC.

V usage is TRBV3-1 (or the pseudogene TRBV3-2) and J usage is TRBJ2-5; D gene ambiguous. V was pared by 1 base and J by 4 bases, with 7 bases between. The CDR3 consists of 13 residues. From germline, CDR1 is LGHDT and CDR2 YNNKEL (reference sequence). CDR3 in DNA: TGTGCCAGCAGCCAAGGAAACGGAGAGACCCAGTACTTC. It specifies CASSQGNGETQYF.

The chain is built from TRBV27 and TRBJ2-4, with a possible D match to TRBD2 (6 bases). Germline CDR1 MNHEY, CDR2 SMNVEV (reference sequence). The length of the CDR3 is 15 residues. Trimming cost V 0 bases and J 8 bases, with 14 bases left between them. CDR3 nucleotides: TGTGCCAGCAGTTTATCGGGGGGTTCTGTATACATTCAGTACTTC. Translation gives CASSLSGGSVYIQYF.

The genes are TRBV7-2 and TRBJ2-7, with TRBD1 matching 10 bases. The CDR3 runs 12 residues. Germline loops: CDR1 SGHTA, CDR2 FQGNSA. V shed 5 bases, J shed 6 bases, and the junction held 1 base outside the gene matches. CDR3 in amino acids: CASSGTGAEQYF. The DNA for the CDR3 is TGTGCCAGCAGCGGGACAGGGGCCGAGCAGTACTTC.